This TCR beta chain was found in a study of T cell responses to AZD1222 COVID-19 vaccine. Overall study findings and caveats: White British donors predominated, females outnumbered males, and clonal diversity was possibly underestimated.

The protocol was immunoSEQ multiplex PCR, while the TCRdb copy is restricted to in-frame clones and leaves out a portion. This table holds about 89,000 clones, 91% found once. Points on this clone: The antigen remains unidentified.

The receptor comes from an adult in good health. The sequencing used peripheral blood, collected on day 0 of MenACWY control vaccination.

CDR3 in amino acids: CASSERGPGANVLTF. The DNA for the CDR3 is TGTGCCAGCAGTGAAAGGGGCCCTGGGGCCAACGTCCTGACTTTC. The chain employs TRBV2 and TRBJ2-6; the D gene is possibly TRBD1 (5 bases). This CDR3 region has 15 residues. V shed 2 bases and J shed 2 bases, with 7 bases lying between them. Germline CDR1 and CDR2: SNHLY and FYNNEI.